This is a list of T cell receptor beta chains from one sample in a study of T cell responses to AZD1222 COVID-19 vaccine. Produced via immunoSEQ multiplex PCR; TCRdb's table is partial and in-frame only. Here the sample spans about 190,000 clones, around 87% being singletons. The material sequenced was peripheral blood, taken on day 0 of MenACWY control vaccination. The receptor source for this set is an adult in good health. CDR3s include the opening cysteine and the closing phenylalanine or tryptophan. A D gene is named only where the DNA matches it firmly. Clone size, where shown, is once, few, many, or a class for clones that have expanded.

TRBJ2-1 | - | TRBV5-4 | - | TGTGCCAGCAGCCTGATAAATGAGCAGTTCTTC | CASSLINEQFF
TRBJ1-2 | - | TRBV28 | - | TGTGCCAGCACGGTCCTCCCGGGGCGGGCCTATGGCTACACCTTC | CASTVLPGRAYGYTF
TRBJ1-4 | - | TRBV7-9 | TRBD1 | TGTGCCAGCAGCTTAACCCAGGGGGACGAAAAACTGTTTTTT | CASSLTQGDEKLFF
TRBJ1-5 | - | TRBV7-2 | - | TGTGCCAGCAGCTTAGGAGTAGGGCAGAATAGCAATCAGCCCCAGCATTTT | CASSLGVGQNSNQPQHF
TRBJ1-2 | - | TRBV27 | TRBD1 | TGTGCCAGCAGTCCGACAGGGGCCTATGGCTACACCTTC | CASSPTGAYGYTF
TRBJ1-1 | - | TRBV7-2 | - | TGTGCCAGCAGCTTTCAGAACACTAAAGCTTTCTTT | CASSFQNTKAFF
TRBJ2-5 | - | TRBV6-6 | - | TGTGCCAGCAGTACCGACTTTCTAGCGTTAGGAGAGACCCAGTACTTC | CASSTDFLALGETQYF
TRBJ2-2 | once | TRBV12-3/TRBV12-4 | - | TGTGCCAGCAGTCCCGGCAGGGAGCTGTTTTTT | CASSPGRELFF
TRBJ1-5 | - | TRBV12-5 | - | TGTGCTAGTGCCCACCCGGGGGGGCATCAGCCCCAGCATTTT | CASAHPGGHQPQHF
TRBJ1-6 | once | TRBV6-5 | TRBD1 | TGTGCCAGCAGTCAAAACAGGGGTCTTTCACCCCTCCACTTT | CASSQNRGLSPLHF
TRBJ2-7 | - | TRBV4-1 | TRBD2 | TGCGCCAGCGGACCGGGACTAGCAAAGGAGCAGTACTTC | CASGPGLAKEQYF
TRBJ1-1 | - | TRBV10-3 | TRBD1 | TGTGCCATCAGTGGGGACAGGGGGCGAACTGAAGCTTTCTTT | CAISGDRGRTEAFF
TRBJ1-1 | - | TRBV6-5 | TRBD1 | TGTGCCAGCAGTTACGGTCGGACAGGGGGAACTGAAGCTTTCTTT | CASSYGRTGGTEAFF
TRBJ2-6 | - | TRBV5-1 | - | TGCGCCAGCAGTCCCGGAGCTGGGGCCAACGTCCTGACTTTC | CASSPGAGANVLTF
TRBJ2-1 | - | TRBV29-1 | - | TGCAGCGTTAAGCGGATTAACAACTACAATGAGCAGTTCTTC | CSVKRINNYNEQFF
TRBJ1-3 | - | TRBV6-4 | - | TGTGCCAGCAGTCCTACCCTATTCTCTGGAAACACCATATATTTT | CASSPTLFSGNTIYF
TRBJ2-7 | - | TRBV18 | TRBD2 | TGTGCCAGCGCAACTAGCGGGGCCTCGGGCGAGCAGTACTTC | CASATSGASGEQYF
TRBJ1-2 | - | TRBV5-4 | - | TGTGCCAGCAGCTTAGGGGGGACTAACTATGGCTACACCTTC | CASSLGGTNYGYTF
TRBJ1-3 | - | TRBV9 | - | TGTGCCAGCAGCGGACTCGGGACACACTCTGGAAACACCATATATTTT | CASSGLGTHSGNTIYF
TRBJ2-7 | few | TRBV7-2 | TRBD1 | TGTGCCAGCAGCTCCAGGACAGGGTACTACGAGCAGTACTTC | CASSSRTGYYEQYF
TRBJ1-5 | - | TRBV19 | - | TGTGCCAGTAGTATAGATCGAAGGGGTCAGAGACAGCCCCAGCATTTT | CASSIDRRGQRQPQHF
TRBJ1-1 | - | TRBV29-1 | - | TGCAGCGTTGTGGAGGTCTGGAACACTGAAGCTTTCTTT | CSVVEVWNTEAFF
TRBJ1-2 | once | TRBV5-6 | - | TGTGCCAGCAGCTACAGCTATGGCTACACCTTC | CASSYSYGYTF
TRBJ2-3 | - | TRBV10-3 | TRBD2 | TGTGCCATCAGTGAAACCCAGGCTAGCGGGGGTAGCACAGATACGCAGTATTTT | CAISETQASGGSTDTQYF
TRBJ1-5 | - | TRBV7-6 | - | TGTGCCAGCAGCTCCGGTAAAAATCAGCCCCAGCATTTT | CASSSGKNQPQHF
TRBJ2-1 | - | TRBV18 | - | TGTGCCAGCTCACCAGGGAACTCCTACAATGAGCAGTTCTTC | CASSPGNSYNEQFF
TRBJ1-1 | - | TRBV19 | TRBD1 | TGTGCCAGTAGTATTGGGACAGGTTCAGCTTTCTTT | CASSIGTGSAFF
TRBJ1-2 | - | TRBV5-4 | - | TGTGCCAGCAGCTCTTGGGTCGGGAGGAACTATGGCTACACCTTC | CASSSWVGRNYGYTF
TRBJ1-6 | - | TRBV2 | TRBD1 | TGTGCCGGCCGGACAGGGCGTAATTCACCCCTCCACTTT | CAGRTGRNSPLHF
TRBJ2-7 | once | TRBV29-1 | - | TGCAGCGTTGAAGAGGGGCAGGAGGGAACCTACGAGCAGTACTTC | CSVEEGQEGTYEQYF
TRBJ1-1 | - | TRBV5-6 | - | TGTGCCAGCAGCTTGGTAGGCCCGGAGACTGAAGCTTTCTTT | CASSLVGPETEAFF
TRBJ1-1 | - | TRBV30 | - | TGTGCCTGGACTAAAGGGCTGGGTGGCACTGAAGCTTTCTTT | CAWTKGLGGTEAFF
TRBJ2-3 | - | TRBV30 | - | TGTGCCTGGAGTACAGGGAATACAGATACGCAGTATTTT | CAWSTGNTDTQYF
TRBJ1-5 | - | TRBV18 | - | TGTGCCAGCTCTACAAGCGATCAGCCCCAGCATTTT | CASSTSDQPQHF
TRBJ1-6 | - | TRBV5-1 | - | TGCGCCAGCAAATCGCTTCCGAATTCACCCCTCCACTTT | CASKSLPNSPLHF
TRBJ1-5 | - | TRBV19 | - | TGTGCCAGTAGAAACTGGGGGGCCGTCCCCAATCAGCCCCAGCATTTT | CASRNWGAVPNQPQHF
TRBJ1-5 | - | TRBV7-9 | TRBD1 | TGTGCAGTAGGGGACAGGGGGAATAGCAATCAGCCCCAGCATTTT | CAVGDRGNSNQPQHF
TRBJ2-7 | - | TRBV5-1 | TRBD2 | TGCGCCAGCAGCTTGGTAGCGGGGAACCACTACGAGCAGTACTTC | CASSLVAGNHYEQYF
TRBJ2-2 | - | TRBV7-8 | TRBD1 | TGTGCCAGCAGACGGGACAGGGGGCATCTGGCCGGGGAGCTGTTTTTT | CASRRDRGHLAGELFF
TRBJ2-2 | - | TRBV25-1 | - | TGTGCCAGCAGTGCCGGAGTCGGGGGCGCGGGCACCGGGGAGCTGTTTTTT | CASSAGVGGAGTGELFF
TRBJ1-5 | - | TRBV6-1 | - | TGTGCCAGCAGTGTAGAGGGATACCTTAGCAATCAGCCCCAGCATTTT | CASSVEGYLSNQPQHF
TRBJ1-5 | once | TRBV19 | - | TGTGCCAGTAGGGGCTTCATGAGCAATCAGCCCCAGCATTTT | CASRGFMSNQPQHF
TRBJ1-5 | - | TRBV10-1 | - | TGCGCCAGCAGTGAGTCGGCAGGAGGCAATCAGCCCCAGCATTTT | CASSESAGGNQPQHF
TRBJ2-5 | - | TRBV5-1 | - | TGCGCCAGCAGCTTGGGAGGGGGGCCCCAAGAGACCCAGTACTTC | CASSLGGGPQETQYF
TRBJ1-2 | - | TRBV5-1 | - | TGCGCCAGCAGCCCGGGGGACCCGGATCGCTCCACCTTC | CASSPGDPDRSTF
TRBJ1-1 | - | TRBV5-6 | TRBD1 | TGTGCCAGCAGCTTGGTGGGCCAGGGGGCCGACACTGAAGCTTTCTTT | CASSLVGQGADTEAFF
TRBJ2-7 | - | TRBV4-1 | - | TGCGCCAGCAGCCAAGAAAACGGGAGTATAATCGAGCAGTACTTC | CASSQENGSIIEQYF
TRBJ2-3 | once | TRBV5-8 | TRBD2 | TGTGCCAGCACGGGGACTAGCGTTTATCACACAGATACGCAGTATTTT | CASTGTSVYHTDTQYF